This T cell receptor (beta chain) was profiled in a study of radiotherapy plus CTLA-4 blockade in lung cancer. Across the whole study: About 17% of enrolled patients responded objectively, and over 30% had disease control. Study observations and caveats: With interferon-beta, early dynamics of blood T cell clones were reported to best predict response. Clones derived from tumor TCRs expanded in blood after radiotherapy plus ipilimumab.

TCRdb keeps only in-frame clones here, not all; method: immunoSEQ multiplex PCR. This table holds around 86,000 clones, roughly four fifths found once. Those patients who had chemo-refractory metastatic non-small-cell lung cancer were given focal radiation along with CTLA-4 blockade through ipilimumab. This CDR3 region has 15 residues. CDR1 SNHLY and CDR2 FYNNEI come from the germline V gene. With 5 bases removed from V and 7 bases from J, the gap between germline ends came to 15 bases. Concerning this clone: As yet, its antigen is unknown.

This specimen consisted of peripheral blood, obtained from a patient treated with radiotherapy plus ipilimumab. This TCR came from a human donor with non-small cell lung cancer who had stable disease on radiotherapy plus ipilimumab. The V call is TRBV2, the J call TRBJ1-6; TRBD1 is a possible D gene (6 bases). CDR3: CASSKGGGLNSPLHF. The CDR3 DNA follows: TGTGCCAGCAGTAAGGGGGGGGGATTGAATTCACCCCTCCACTTT.